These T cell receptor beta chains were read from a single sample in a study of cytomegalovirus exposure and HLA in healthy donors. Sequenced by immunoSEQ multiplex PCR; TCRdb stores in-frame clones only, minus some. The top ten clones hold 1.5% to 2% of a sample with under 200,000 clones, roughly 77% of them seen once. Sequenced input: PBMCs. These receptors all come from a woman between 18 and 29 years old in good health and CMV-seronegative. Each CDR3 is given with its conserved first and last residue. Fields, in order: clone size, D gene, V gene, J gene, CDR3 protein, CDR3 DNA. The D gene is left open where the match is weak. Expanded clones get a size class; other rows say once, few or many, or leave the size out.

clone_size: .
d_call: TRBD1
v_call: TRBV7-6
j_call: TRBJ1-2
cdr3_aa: CASSLVAGGRYGYTF
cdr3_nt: TGTGCCAGCAGCTTAGTGGCAGGGGGAAGGTATGGCTACACCTTC

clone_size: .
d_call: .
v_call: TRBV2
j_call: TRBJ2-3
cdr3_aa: CASSWGDFSTDTQYF
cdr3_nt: TGTGCCAGCAGTTGGGGGGACTTTAGCACAGATACGCAGTATTTT

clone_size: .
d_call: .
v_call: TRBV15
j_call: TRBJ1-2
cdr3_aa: CATSRGRGDYGYTF
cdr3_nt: TGTGCCACCAGCAGAGGACGGGGAGACTATGGCTACACCTTC

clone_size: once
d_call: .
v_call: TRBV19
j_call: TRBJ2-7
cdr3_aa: CASTTNRGFEQYF
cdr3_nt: TGTGCCAGTACCACGAATCGGGGATTCGAGCAGTACTTC

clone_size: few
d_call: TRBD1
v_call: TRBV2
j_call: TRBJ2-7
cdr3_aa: CASSTQGVGEQYF
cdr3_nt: TGTGCCAGCAGCACTCAGGGGGTGGGGGAGCAGTACTTC

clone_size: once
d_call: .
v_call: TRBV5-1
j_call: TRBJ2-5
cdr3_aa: CASVGRTGEQETQYF
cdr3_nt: TGCGCCAGCGTAGGGCGGACTGGCGAACAAGAGACCCAGTACTTC

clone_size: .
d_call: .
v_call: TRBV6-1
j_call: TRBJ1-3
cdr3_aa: CASRFQGENTIYF
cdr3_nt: TGTGCCAGCAGGTTTCAGGGTGAAAACACCATATATTTT

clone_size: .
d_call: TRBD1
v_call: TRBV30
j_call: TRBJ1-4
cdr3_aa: CAWATGGREKLFF
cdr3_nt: TGTGCCTGGGCTACAGGGGGTCGGGAAAAACTGTTTTTT

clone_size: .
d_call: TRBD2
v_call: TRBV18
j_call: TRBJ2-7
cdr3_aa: CASSPPGTSGTEQYF
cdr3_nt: TGTGCCAGCTCACCTCCAGGGACTAGCGGGACCGAGCAGTACTTC

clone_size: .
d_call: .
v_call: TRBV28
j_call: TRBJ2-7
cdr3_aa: CASSFYLYEQYF
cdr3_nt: TGTGCCAGCAGTTTCTACCTCTACGAGCAGTACTTC

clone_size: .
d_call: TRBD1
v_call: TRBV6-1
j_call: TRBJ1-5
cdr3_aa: CASSSDRGPNQPQHF
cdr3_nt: TGTGCCAGCAGTTCCGACAGGGGGCCTAATCAGCCCCAGCATTTT

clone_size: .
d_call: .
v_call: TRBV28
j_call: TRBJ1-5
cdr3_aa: CASSFGQRFWQPQHF
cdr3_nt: TGTGCCAGCAGTTTTGGTCAACGGTTCTGGCAGCCCCAGCATTTT

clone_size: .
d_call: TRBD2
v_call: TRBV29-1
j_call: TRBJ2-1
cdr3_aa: CSVGLGGRYNEQFF
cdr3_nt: TGCAGCGTTGGGTTAGGCGGGAGGTACAATGAGCAGTTCTTC

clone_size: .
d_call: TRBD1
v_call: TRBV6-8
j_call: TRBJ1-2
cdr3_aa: CANPTGAAINYGYTF
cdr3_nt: TGTGCCAACCCGACAGGGGCCGCGATTAACTATGGCTACACCTTC

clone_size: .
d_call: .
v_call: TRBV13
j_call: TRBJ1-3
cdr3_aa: CASSLELGPGNTIYF
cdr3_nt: TGTGCCAGCAGCCTGGAATTGGGCCCCGGAAACACCATATATTTT

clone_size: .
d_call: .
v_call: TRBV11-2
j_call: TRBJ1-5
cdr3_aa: CASSLDGVSNQPQHF
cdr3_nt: TGTGCCAGCAGCTTAGACGGGGTTAGCAATCAGCCCCAGCATTTT

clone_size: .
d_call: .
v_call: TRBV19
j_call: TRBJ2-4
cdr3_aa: CASKEKSIQYF
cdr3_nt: TGTGCCAGTAAAGAAAAGAGCATTCAGTACTTC

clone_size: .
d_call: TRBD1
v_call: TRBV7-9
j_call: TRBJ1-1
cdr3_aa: CASSRQGNTEAFF
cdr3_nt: TGTGCCAGCAGCCGACAGGGAAACACTGAAGCTTTCTTT

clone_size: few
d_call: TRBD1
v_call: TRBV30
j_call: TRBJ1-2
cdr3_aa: CAWRTGAGYTF
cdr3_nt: TGTGCCTGGCGGACAGGGGCCGGCTACACCTTC

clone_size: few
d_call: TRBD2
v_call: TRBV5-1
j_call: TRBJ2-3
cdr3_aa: CASSADGLAGDSRGDTQYF
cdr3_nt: TGCGCCAGCAGTGCAGACGGACTAGCGGGGGACTCCCGCGGAGATACGCAGTATTTT

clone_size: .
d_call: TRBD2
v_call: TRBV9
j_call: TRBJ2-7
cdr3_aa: CASSALADVSYEQYF
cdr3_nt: TGTGCCAGCAGCGCACTAGCGGACGTCTCCTACGAGCAGTACTTC

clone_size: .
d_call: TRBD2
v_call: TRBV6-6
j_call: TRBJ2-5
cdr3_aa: CASSDSGSGETQYF
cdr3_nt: TGTGCCAGCAGTGATAGCGGGAGCGGTGAGACCCAGTACTTC

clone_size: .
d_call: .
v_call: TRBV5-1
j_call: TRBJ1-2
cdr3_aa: CASSSTNDRTYTF
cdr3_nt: TGCGCCAGCAGCTCCACAAATGACAGGACTTACACCTTC

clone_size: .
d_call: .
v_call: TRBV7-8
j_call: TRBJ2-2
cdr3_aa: CASSSQQYGELFF
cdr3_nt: TGTGCCAGCAGCTCACAGCAGTACGGGGAGCTGTTTTTT

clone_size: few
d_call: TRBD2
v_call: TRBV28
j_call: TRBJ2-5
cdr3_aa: CASTGGLETQYF
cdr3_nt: TGTGCCAGCACGGGAGGGTTGGAGACCCAGTACTTC

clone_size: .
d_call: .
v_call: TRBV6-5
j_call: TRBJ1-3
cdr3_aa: CASSYLNTIYF
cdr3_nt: TGTGCCAGCAGTTACCTTAACACCATATATTTT

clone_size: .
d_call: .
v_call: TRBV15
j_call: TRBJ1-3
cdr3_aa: CATSRSWEGSGNTIYF
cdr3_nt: TGTGCCACCAGCAGATCTTGGGAGGGCTCTGGAAACACCATATATTTT

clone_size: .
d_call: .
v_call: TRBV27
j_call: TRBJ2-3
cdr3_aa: CASRVGGATDTQYF
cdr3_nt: TGTGCCAGTCGAGTAGGCGGGGCCACAGATACGCAGTATTTT

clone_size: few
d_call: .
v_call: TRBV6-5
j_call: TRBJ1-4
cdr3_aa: CASGAGATNEKLFF
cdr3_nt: TGTGCCAGCGGCGCAGGGGCAACTAATGAAAAACTGTTTTTT

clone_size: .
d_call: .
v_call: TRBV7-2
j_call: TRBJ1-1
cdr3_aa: CASSLSHSRNTEAFF
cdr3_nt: TGTGCCAGCAGCTTATCGCACAGTCGGAACACTGAAGCTTTCTTT

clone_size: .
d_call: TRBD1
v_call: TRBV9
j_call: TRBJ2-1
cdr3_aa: CASSAEGQVSYNEQFF
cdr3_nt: TGTGCCAGCAGCGCGGAGGGACAGGTCTCCTACAATGAGCAGTTCTTC

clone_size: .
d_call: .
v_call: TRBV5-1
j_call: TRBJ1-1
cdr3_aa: CASSLVQMNTEAFF
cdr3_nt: TGCGCCAGCAGCTTGGTCCAGATGAACACTGAAGCTTTCTTT

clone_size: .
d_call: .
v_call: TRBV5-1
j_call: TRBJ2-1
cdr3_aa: CASSFDKGVEQFF
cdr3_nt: TGCGCCAGCAGCTTCGATAAAGGGGTTGAGCAGTTCTTC

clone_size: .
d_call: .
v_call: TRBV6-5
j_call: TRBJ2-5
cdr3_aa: CASRTDRQETQYF
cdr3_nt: TGTGCCAGCAGGACCGACAGACAAGAGACCCAGTACTTC

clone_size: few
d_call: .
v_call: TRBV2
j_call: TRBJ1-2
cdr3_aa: CASGGSHYGYTF
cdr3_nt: TGTGCCAGCGGGGGGTCGCACTATGGCTACACCTTC

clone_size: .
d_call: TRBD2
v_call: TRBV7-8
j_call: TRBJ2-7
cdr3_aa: CASSLAAGLAGGYEQYF
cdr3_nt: TGTGCCAGCAGCTTAGCCGCGGGACTAGCGGGGGGCTACGAGCAGTACTTC

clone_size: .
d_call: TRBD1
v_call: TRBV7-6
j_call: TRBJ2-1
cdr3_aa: CASSLAQGASNEQFF
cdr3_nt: TGTGCCAGCAGCTTAGCCCAGGGGGCAAGCAATGAGCAGTTCTTC

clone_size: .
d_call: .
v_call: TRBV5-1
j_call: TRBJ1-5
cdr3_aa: CASSLSPGSNQPQHF
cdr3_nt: TGCGCCAGCAGCTTGTCCCCGGGGAGCAATCAGCCCCAGCATTTT

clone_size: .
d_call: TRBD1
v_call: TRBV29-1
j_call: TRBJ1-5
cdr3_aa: CSVGTGNQPQHF
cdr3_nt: TGCAGCGTCGGGACAGGCAATCAGCCCCAGCATTTT

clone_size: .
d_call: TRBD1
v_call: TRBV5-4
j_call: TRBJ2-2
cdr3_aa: CASSLGDRNTGELFF
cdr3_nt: TGTGCCAGCAGCTTGGGGGACAGAAACACCGGGGAGCTGTTTTTT

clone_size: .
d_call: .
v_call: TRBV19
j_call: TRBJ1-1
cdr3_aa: CASSLQEPMNTEAFF
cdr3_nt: TGTGCCAGTAGTTTACAGGAGCCCATGAACACTGAAGCTTTCTTT

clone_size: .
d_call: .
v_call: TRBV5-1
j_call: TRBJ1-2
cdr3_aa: CASSKMATVSGNYGYTF
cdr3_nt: TGCGCCAGCAGCAAGATGGCCACGGTCTCGGGGAACTATGGCTACACCTTC

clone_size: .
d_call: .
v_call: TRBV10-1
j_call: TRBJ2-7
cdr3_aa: CASSEGAGVYEQYF
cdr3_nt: TGCGCCAGCAGTGAGGGGGCAGGGGTCTACGAGCAGTACTTC

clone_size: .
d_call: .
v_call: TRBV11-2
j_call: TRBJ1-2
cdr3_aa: CASSLGQGYGYTF
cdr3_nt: TGTGCCAGCAGCTTAGGGCAGGGCTATGGCTACACCTTC

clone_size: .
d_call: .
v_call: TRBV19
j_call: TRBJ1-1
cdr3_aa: CASSTRRPNTEAFF
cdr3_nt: TGTGCCAGTAGTACTCGGAGGCCGAACACTGAAGCTTTCTTT

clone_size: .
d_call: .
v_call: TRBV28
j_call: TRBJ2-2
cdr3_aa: CASRLSNTGELFF
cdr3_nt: TGTGCCAGCAGGCTCAGTAACACCGGGGAGCTGTTTTTT

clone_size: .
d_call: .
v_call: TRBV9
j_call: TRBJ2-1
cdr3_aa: CASSLDLSSYNEQFF
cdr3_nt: TGTGCCAGCAGCCTCGACTTGAGCTCCTACAATGAGCAGTTCTTC

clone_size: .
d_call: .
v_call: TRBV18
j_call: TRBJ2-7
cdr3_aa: CASSPAGGGYEQYF
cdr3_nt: TGTGCCAGCTCCCCCGCTGGGGGCGGGTACGAGCAGTACTTC

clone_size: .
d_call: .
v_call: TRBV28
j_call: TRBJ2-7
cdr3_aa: CASSLPRQGGGGRNPYEQYF
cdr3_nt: TGTGCCAGCAGTTTGCCGCGACAGGGGGGCGGCGGGAGGAACCCCTACGAGCAGTACTTC

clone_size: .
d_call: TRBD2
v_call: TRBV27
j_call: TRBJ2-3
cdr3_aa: CASSPTLAASTDTQYF
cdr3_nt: TGTGCCAGCAGTCCGACCCTAGCGGCTAGCACAGATACGCAGTATTTT

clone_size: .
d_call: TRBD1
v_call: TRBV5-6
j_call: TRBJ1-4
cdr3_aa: CASSPGTGDEKLFF
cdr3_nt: TGTGCCAGCAGTCCTGGGACAGGAGATGAAAAACTGTTTTTT